The rows below give T cell receptor beta chains drawn from one sample of a study of T cell repertoires in cytomegalovirus infection. Each CDR3 protein is one row after TCRdb ran MiXCR on the reads. The repertoire includes approximately 350,000 distinct CDR3 sequences, just under 35% of them detected once, and 13% sits in the top ten. No antigens are known for them. Sequencing used cultured PBMCs, obtained from culture after CMV antigen stimulation. These receptors all come from a human donor in good health (CMV status not recorded). Some clones in this sample may be carry-over from other donors' samples. Each CDR3 is given with its conserved first and last residue. A D gene is named only where the DNA matches it firmly. Clone size, where shown, is once, few, many, or a class for clones that have expanded.

d_call j_call v_call clone_size cdr3_nt cdr3_aa
TRBD1 TRBJ2-7 TRBV7-3 few TGTGCCAGCAGCTTAACCGGGACAGGGGATTACGAGCAGTACTTC CASSLTGTGDYEQYF
NA TRBJ2-3 TRBV12-3/TRBV12-4 few TGTGCCAGCAGTTTAGCGCTCCGGGTCACAGATACGCAGTATTTT CASSLALRVTDTQYF
NA TRBJ1-6 TRBV27 few TGTGCCAGCAGTTTCGGGGGGTTCGATAATTCACCCCTCCACTTT CASSFGGFDNSPLHF
NA TRBJ2-3 TRBV7-2 few TGTGCCAGCAGCCCTCGGAGGGGTACAGATACGCAGTATTTT CASSPRRGTDTQYF
TRBD1 TRBJ1-5 TRBV28 NA TGTGCCAGCAGCCCCCGCTTCGGGACAGGGAGGGATCAGCCCCAGCATTTT CASSPRFGTGRDQPQHF
NA TRBJ1-3 TRBV12-5 many TGTGCTAGTGTTTCATCTTCGGGGTCCTCTGGAAACACCATATATTTT CASVSSSGSSGNTIYF
TRBD2 TRBJ2-2 TRBV5-6 NA TGTGCCAGCAGCTGGACTAGCGGGAGAGCGCTGGCGCCCGGGGAGCTGTTTTTT CASSWTSGRALAPGELFF
TRBD2 TRBJ2-2 TRBV5-6 NA TGTGCCAGCAGGGGGGAGGGCGCCGGGGAGCTGTTTTTT CASRGEGAGELFF
TRBD2 TRBJ2-1 TRBV7-6 many TGTGCCAGCAGCTCCTTACTAGCGGGCAACAATGAGCAGTTCTTC CASSSLLAGNNEQFF
TRBD2 TRBJ2-1 TRBV19 NA TGTGCCAGTACCAAAAGCGGGAGGAGAGGCCCCAGGGAGCAGTTCTTC CASTKSGRRGPREQFF
NA TRBJ1-1 TRBV19 NA TGTGCCACCCGAAAGGGAGGCACTGAAGCTTTCTTT CATRKGGTEAFF
NA TRBJ1-1 TRBV19 NA TGTGCCAGTAGTATATATGGGGAAGAAGCTTTCTTT CASSIYGEEAFF
NA TRBJ1-5 TRBV7-2 NA TGTGCCAGCAGCCCCGTGATGCAGGGAACGGTGGGGGGCAATCAGCCCCAGCATTTT CASSPVMQGTVGGNQPQHF
NA TRBJ2-5 TRBV12-3/TRBV12-4 few TGTGCCAGCAGTCGATTGGAGACCCAGTACTTC CASSRLETQYF
NA TRBJ1-1 TRBV12-3/TRBV12-4 NA TGTGCCAGCAGTTTAGGCGAGCGGGTTGAAGCTTTCTTT CASSLGERVEAFF
NA TRBJ2-5 TRBV11-1 NA TGTGCCAGCAGCCGGGATCGGCGGGAGACCCAGTACTTC CASSRDRRETQYF
TRBD1 TRBJ2-1 TRBV5-1 NA TGCGCCAGCAGCTCGAGACTACAGGGGGCTAATGAGCAGTTCTTC CASSSRLQGANEQFF
TRBD2 TRBJ2-5 TRBV6-1 NA TGTGCCAGCAGTGAATATTATTCGGGACTAGCGGTTCAAGAGACCCAGTACTTC CASSEYYSGLAVQETQYF
TRBD2 TRBJ2-1 TRBV18 few TGTGCCAGCTCCCAACGGGGGACTAGCGGGAGTAGCAATGAGCAGTTCTTC CASSQRGTSGSSNEQFF
NA TRBJ2-3 TRBV12-3/TRBV12-4 NA TGTGCCAGCAGTTTCCGGGGACAAAGCACAGATACGCAGTATTTT CASSFRGQSTDTQYF
NA TRBJ1-2 TRBV3-1 NA TGTGCCAGCAGCCAGGGAACGGGAGCCATCCGCTATGGCTACACCTTC CASSQGTGAIRYGYTF
NA TRBJ1-2 TRBV5-1 NA TGCGCCAGCAGCTTGATTGGAGGCTATGGCTACACCTTC CASSLIGGYGYTF
TRBD1 TRBJ1-5 TRBV7-2 NA TGTGCCAGCAGCCTAGCAGGGGGGCGAAGCAATCAGCCCCAGCATTTT CASSLAGGRSNQPQHF
TRBD2 TRBJ2-1 TRBV12-3/TRBV12-4 NA TGTGCCAGCAGTTCCTCCGGGACTAGCCGGTTAGAGCAGTTCTTC CASSSSGTSRLEQFF
NA TRBJ1-1 TRBV7-8 few TGTGCCAGCAGCCCGTCGGGACTGGGTTTGGCTTTCTTT CASSPSGLGLAFF
TRBD2 TRBJ2-1 TRBV4-2 NA TGTGCCAGCAGCCAAGTCGTAGCGGGAGGAGTCCTTGAGCAGTTCTTC CASSQVVAGGVLEQFF
NA TRBJ1-5 TRBV28 few TGTGCCAGCAGTTTAATAAGGGTTCGGCAGCCCCAGCATTTT CASSLIRVRQPQHF
NA TRBJ2-1 TRBV12-5 NA TGTGCTAGTGGTTTGGGTGGTAGCCACACTGAGCAGTTCTTC CASGLGGSHTEQFF
NA TRBJ2-3 TRBV27 NA TGTGCCAGCAGTAAGGGGCCTGGTACGCAGTATTTT CASSKGPGTQYF
TRBD2 TRBJ2-7 TRBV5-1 NA TGCGCCAGCAGAGGAGCGGGAGCATTCGGCGAGCAGTACTTC CASRGAGAFGEQYF
NA TRBJ2-3 TRBV7-2 many TGTGCCAGCACTAGCGCTTCTAGCACAGATACGCAGTATTTT CASTSASSTDTQYF
NA TRBJ1-2 TRBV7-9 NA TGTGCCAGCAGCCGTACGGATTATGGCTACACCTTC CASSRTDYGYTF
NA TRBJ1-6 TRBV7-3 few TGTGCCAGCAGCTTCGGGCCAGCGGATTCACCCCTCCACTTT CASSFGPADSPLHF
NA TRBJ2-7 TRBV7-2 many TGTGCCAGCAGCCAGGGTGGGCTAGTATACGAGCAGTACTTC CASSQGGLVYEQYF
NA TRBJ2-5 TRBV7-2 few TGTGCCAGCTCCTCAGCGGTCCAAGAGACCCAGTACTTC CASSSAVQETQYF
NA TRBJ2-7 TRBV7-9 NA TGTGCCAGCAGCCAAGATTGGGGGCCCCGGGTCCTCGAGCAGTACTTC CASSQDWGPRVLEQYF
NA TRBJ2-1 TRBV19 NA TGTGCCAGTAGTAGACGGGGCAATGAGCAGTTCTTC CASSRRGNEQFF
TRBD1 TRBJ1-5 TRBV7-2 NA TGTGCCAGCAGCTTAGGGGGGACAGCAAGTTATAGCAATCAGCCCCAGCATTTT CASSLGGTASYSNQPQHF
TRBD2 TRBJ2-3 TRBV7-2 few TGTGCCAGCAGCTTTAAGACTAGCGGGACTAGCACAGATACGCAGTATTTT CASSFKTSGTSTDTQYF
NA TRBJ2-3 TRBV7-2 NA TGTGCCAGCAGCTTAGCGCCGGTAGAGGCAGATACGCAGTATTTT CASSLAPVEADTQYF
TRBD1 TRBJ2-3 TRBV14 NA TGTGCCAGCAGACTCACAGGGGACACAGATACGCAGTATTTT CASRLTGDTDTQYF
NA TRBJ1-5 TRBV7-2 NA TGTGCCAGCAGCTTACCCGGCAATCAGCCCCAGCATTTT CASSLPGNQPQHF
NA TRBJ1-2 TRBV7-2 few TGTGCCAGCAGCTCCCGAGAGGGGCTGAGAGGCTACACCTTC CASSSREGLRGYTF
NA TRBJ2-2 TRBV6-2/TRBV6-3 NA TGTGCCAGCAGTTTCGGGCCGACGAACACCGGGGAGCTGTTTTTT CASSFGPTNTGELFF
NA TRBJ2-5 TRBV11-2 few TGTGCCAGCAGCTTAGATAGGACAGCCCAAGAGACCCAGTACTTC CASSLDRTAQETQYF
NA TRBJ2-1 TRBV7-3 many TGTGCCAGCAGCTTAGGTTCGACCTTGGGCGCTGAGCAGTTCTTC CASSLGSTLGAEQFF
NA TRBJ2-1 TRBV7-9 few TGTGCCAACCTAAGTCCCCAGGGTGAGCAGTTCTTC CANLSPQGEQFF
TRBD2 TRBJ2-5 TRBV7-2 many TGTGCCAGCAGCTTAACCCCTGGGCGGGAGGGCCTAAAGACCCAGTACTTC CASSLTPGREGLKTQYF
NA TRBJ2-1 TRBV5-4 NA TGTGCCAGCAGCCAGGACGCGGGCATATTCAATGAGCAGTTCTTC CASSQDAGIFNEQFF
NA TRBJ2-6 TRBV4-3 NA TGCGCCAGCAGCCAAGACAACGTCAGGGCTGGGGCCAACGTCCTGACTTTC CASSQDNVRAGANVLTF
TRBD1 TRBJ1-3 TRBV20-1 NA TGCAGTGCTGGATCAGGACAGGGAGAAAACACCATATATTTT CSAGSGQGENTIYF
NA TRBJ2-5 TRBV7-2 NA TGTGCCAGCAGCTTAGTTGGGGGGACCCAGTACTTC CASSLVGGTQYF
NA TRBJ1-2 TRBV7-4 NA TGTGCCAGCAGCTTAGCAGGGGCCGACTATGGCTACACCTTC CASSLAGADYGYTF
TRBD2 TRBJ2-1 TRBV7-2 few TGTGCCAGCAGCCCCGGGACTAGCGGGAGAGTGGGGGCGCAGTTCTTC CASSPGTSGRVGAQFF
NA TRBJ1-1 TRBV20-1 NA TGCAGTGCTAGGAACGTTCGCCGGGCCCGGTGGGGCACTGAAGCTTTCTTT CSARNVRRARWGTEAFF
NA TRBJ2-1 TRBV2 few TGTGCCACCCGAGCGGCGAGCTCCTACAATGAGCAGTTCTTC CATRAASSYNEQFF
TRBD2 TRBJ2-1 TRBV19 NA TGTGCCAGTAGTATAGGGACTAGCGTTTACAATGAGCAGTTCTTC CASSIGTSVYNEQFF
NA TRBJ1-2 TRBV27 NA TGTGCCAGCAGCCAAAACAACAGGGATTTCTATGGCTACACCTTC CASSQNNRDFYGYTF
TRBD2 TRBJ2-3 TRBV6-2/TRBV6-3 NA TGTGCCAGCAGTTACTCGAATCCGGGCGGGAGTCTCTCAGGAGATACGCAGTATTTT CASSYSNPGGSLSGDTQYF